A single sample is the source of the 10 T cell receptor beta chains below, sequenced in a study of shared clonotypes between healthy human individuals. Data came from immunoSEQ multiplex PCR; TCRdb stores just in-frame clones and leaves some out. In the table there are around 1.9 million clones, more than 85% of which are singletons. CD8 cells classed as naive were CD45RO-negative and positively selected for CCR7, excluding terminally differentiated effector memory CD45RA+ cells. Sequenced input: naive CD8+ T cells from PBMCs. All receptors come from a young man in good health. Some clones in this sample may be carry-over from other donors' samples.

The chain uses TRBV11-2 and TRBJ1-3, with D maybe TRBD1 (5 bases). V was shortened by 5 bases and J by 0 bases, with 8 bases between the two germline ends. Germline-derived CDR1 and CDR2 are SGHAT and FQNNGV. This CDR3 is 14 amino acids long. CDR3 coding DNA: TGTGCCAGCAGCATGGGGGGCTCTGGAAACACCATATATTTT. Its translation is CASSMGGSGNTIYF.

The chain is built from TRBV19 and TRBJ2-2; 9 positions match TRBD1. Germline lookup yields CDR1 LNHDA and CDR2 SQIVND (reference sequence). V shed 9 bases, J shed 2 bases, and the junction held 4 bases outside the gene matches. CDR3 length equals 14 residues. The CDR3 nucleotides are TGTGCCAGCCGGGACAGGGAAAACACCGGGGAGCTGTTTTTT. Translated, it gives CASRDRENTGELFF.

The rearrangement joins TRBV2 to TRBJ2-3; 9 positions agree with TRBD2. This CDR3 is built from 15 residues. The V segment lost 7 bases and the J segment 7 bases; nucleotides outside the gene matches: 12. Germline V lookup: CDR1 SNHLY, CDR2 FYNNEI. CDR3 in DNA: TGTGCCAGCAACCTGAGGGATAGCGGGAGATATACGCAGTATTTT. Its translation: CASNLRDSGRYTQYF. The variable domain in full, completed from reference TRBV2 and TRBJ2-3, reads EPEVTQTPSHQVTQMGQEVILRCVPISNHLYFYWYRQILGQKVEFLVSFYNNEISEKSEIFDDQFSVERPDGSNFTLKIRSTKLEDSAMYFCASNLRDSGRYTQYFGPGTRLTVL.

The chain joins TRBV27 to TRBJ1-2; the D is unclear. Germline CDR1 reads MNHEY; CDR2 reads SMNVEV (reference sequence). The CDR3 is made up of 13 amino acids. Trimming shortened V by 2 bases and J by 5 bases, and 9 bases separated the two germline ends. The CDR3 sequence: CASSLAAGYGYTF. DNA of the CDR3: TGTGCCAGCAGTTTAGCGGCAGGTTATGGCTACACCTTC.

This clone was seen once. This chain uses TRBV11-2 with TRBJ1-2, with TRBD1 matching 7 bases. The J segment lost 6 bases and the V segment lost 5 bases, leaving 6 bases of the junction unmatched. The germline V gene has CDR1 SGHAT and CDR2 FQNNGV. The CDR3 length is 13 residues. In DNA form, the CDR3 reads TGTGCCAGCAGCCTCGGGACAGAGAATGGCTACACCTTC. Translated: CASSLGTENGYTF.

The chain employs TRBV19 and TRBJ2-1, with D perhaps matching TRBD2 (6 bases). There are 13 residues in the CDR3. CDR1 and CDR2 (germline): LNHDA, SQIVND (reference sequence). The V end lost 3 bases, the J end lost 8 bases, and 11 bases lay between the germline ends. The CDR3: CASSMRGGDEQFF. DNA of the CDR3: TGTGCCAGTAGTATGCGGGGTGGCGATGAGCAGTTCTTC. Supplemented by reference TRBV19 and TRBJ2-1, the full variable domain reads DGGITQSPKYLFRKEGQNVTLSCEQNLNHDAMYWYRQDPGQGLRLIYYSQIVNDFQKGDIAEGYSVSREKKESFPLTVTSAQKNPTAFYLCASSMRGGDEQFFGPGTRLTVL.

The rearrangement links TRBV4-1 to TRBJ2-1, with unresolved D. Trimming left V 0 bases short and J 6 bases short, with 15 bases between. Germline values: CDR1 MGHRA, CDR2 YSYEKL. This CDR3 is built from 16 residues. CDR3 sequence reads: CASSQDRVADSNEQFF. The CDR3 DNA follows: TGCGCCAGCAGCCAAGATAGGGTCGCGGATTCCAATGAGCAGTTCTTC.

This sequence joins TRBV27 and TRBJ2-3; D uncertain. The CDR3 runs 15 residues. Trimming took off 2 bases at V and 1 base at J, with 10 bases between the two ends. CDR1 is MNHEY, CDR2 SMNVEV, per germline (reference sequence). The CDR3 here is CASSLGMVGTDTQYF. CDR3 nucleotide sequence: TGTGCCAGCAGTTTAGGAATGGTTGGCACAGATACGCAGTATTTT.

The chain is built from TRBV7-9 and TRBJ2-3, with D perhaps matching TRBD1 (6 bases). In germline, CDR1 is SEHNR, CDR2 FQNEAQ (reference sequence). The CDR3 has 13 residues. The V end lost 2 bases, the J end lost 5 bases, and 8 bases lay between the germline ends. CDR3 amino acids: CASSLQQGDTQYF. DNA of the CDR3: TGTGCCAGCAGCTTACAACAGGGAGATACGCAGTATTTT.

The V call is TRBV7-9, the J call TRBJ2-6; 8 positions agree with TRBD1. The junction had 3 bases not matched to a gene; V was cut back by 4 bases and J by 1 base. Germline V lookup: CDR1 SEHNR, CDR2 FQNEAQ (reference sequence). This CDR3 region has 16 residues. For the CDR3, the DNA is TGTGCCAGCAGCTCGACAGGGGCGTCTGGGGCCAACGTCCTGACTTTC. Residues: CASSSTGASGANVLTF.